These T cell receptor beta chains were read from a single sample in a study of CXCR3-negative and CXCR3-positive naive CD8 T cells. TCRdb re-called the 5' RACE reads; every CDR3 protein appears as one record, without DNA. The sample has 84,000 or so distinct CDR3 sequences. The sequenced sample consisted of naive CXCR3+ CD8+ T cells from blood. These receptors were taken from a human donor in good health. Some clones in this sample may be carry-over from other donors' samples. Both conserved end residues are part of each CDR3.

CASKGPHEQYF TRBJ2-7 TRBV28
CASSSRGANVLTF TRBJ2-6 TRBV13
CASSLPGDEKLFF TRBJ1-4 TRBV5-5
CASSLSASGRVDEQFF TRBJ2-1 TRBV12-3/TRBV12-4
CSAKLAGVPSVTDTQYF TRBJ2-3 TRBV20-1
CASSPDRGPNEQYF TRBJ2-7 TRBV5-1
CSARVLGRGDEQFF TRBJ2-1 TRBV20-1
CATETIQGASYEQYF TRBJ2-7 TRBV7-9
CASSLRGLEIRPVYNEQFF TRBJ2-1 TRBV7-3
CASRPISDGRIVQYF TRBJ2-3 TRBV27
CASSLEPAGNQPQHF TRBJ1-5 TRBV5-1
CATSSPRGSGELFF TRBJ2-2 TRBV15
CAIPFPGQRLAKNIQYF TRBJ2-4 TRBV10-3
CSARDLAGLTSSEQYF TRBJ2-7 TRBV20-1
CASSPPRTVELFF TRBJ2-2 TRBV27
CASSWGVRGYTF TRBJ1-2 TRBV25-1
CASSLGLKEQFF TRBJ2-1 TRBV7-9
CASSQKASGWDNEQFF TRBJ2-1 TRBV4-3
CASSLVPSGGVFVQYF TRBJ2-3 TRBV7-2
CSGLAGGPVTDTQYF TRBJ2-3 TRBV29-1
CASSTPNREILTDTQYF TRBJ2-3 TRBV7-8
CSVEGAVTYEQYF TRBJ2-7 TRBV20-1
CASSPPVLDPLTEAFF TRBJ1-1 TRBV18
CASSQIGRAPYEQYF TRBJ2-7 TRBV14
CSVDLSGSNEQFF TRBJ2-1 TRBV29-1
CASHDWGKENQPQHF TRBJ1-5 TRBV28
CASASSGNIQYF TRBJ2-4 TRBV6-2/TRBV6-3
CSARSGFYEQYF TRBJ2-7 TRBV20-1
CASSKGQGEFTDTQYF TRBJ2-3 TRBV5-1
CASSWGLAGNYEQYF TRBJ2-7 TRBV6-6
CASSLLLRDSPYNEQFF TRBJ2-1 TRBV28
CASSLRGPETEAFF TRBJ1-1 TRBV13
CASSQERARGLNNEQFF TRBJ2-1 TRBV4-3
CASSFSSSGSPRRTDTQYF TRBJ2-3 TRBV7-2
CASSQPYTDRYLYEQYF TRBJ2-7 TRBV16
CASSFSDILFSAFF TRBJ1-1 TRBV28
CASSQEKPNEQFF TRBJ2-1 TRBV4-3
CASTVGNYGYTF TRBJ1-2 TRBV7-9
CATNERDARSYNEQFF TRBJ2-1 TRBV27
CASRVQHQETQYF TRBJ2-5 TRBV6-2/TRBV6-3
CASSTTGSSYNEQFF TRBJ2-1 TRBV12-3/TRBV12-4
CATLGGRAVSEQFF TRBJ2-1 TRBV10-3
CASSAGGNHYEQYF TRBJ2-7 TRBV5-6
CASSFLPGRRAKSIQYF TRBJ2-4 TRBV12-3/TRBV12-4
CASSLTWDYSNQPQHF TRBJ1-5 TRBV7-2
CASSSETDYEQYF TRBJ2-7 TRBV5-1
CASSLGGGGGYTF TRBJ1-2 TRBV27
CAIRVTDGRDGYTF TRBJ1-2 TRBV10-3
CSAVPLRETNEKLFF TRBJ1-4 TRBV20-1
CAAQRDWTDTQYF TRBJ2-3 TRBV10-3
CASSPAGRGGQETQYF TRBJ2-5 TRBV28
CASSVENSGTGELFF TRBJ2-2 TRBV9
CASREWEGTGELFF TRBJ2-2 TRBV6-5
CASSLMREGEQFF TRBJ2-1 TRBV28
CASSFGVGTEAFF TRBJ1-1 TRBV7-9